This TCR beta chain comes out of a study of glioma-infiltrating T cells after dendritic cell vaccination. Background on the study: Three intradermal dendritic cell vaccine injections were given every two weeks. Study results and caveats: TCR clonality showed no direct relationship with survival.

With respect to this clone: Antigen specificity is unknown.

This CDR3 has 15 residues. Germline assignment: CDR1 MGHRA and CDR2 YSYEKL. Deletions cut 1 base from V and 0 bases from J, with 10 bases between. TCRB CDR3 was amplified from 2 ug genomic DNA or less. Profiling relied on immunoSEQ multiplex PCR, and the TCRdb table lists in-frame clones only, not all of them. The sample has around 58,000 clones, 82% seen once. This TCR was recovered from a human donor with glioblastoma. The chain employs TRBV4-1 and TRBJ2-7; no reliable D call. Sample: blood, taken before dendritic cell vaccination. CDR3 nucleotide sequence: TGCGCCAGCAGCCAAGCCATCACGAGCTCCTACGAGCAGTACTTC. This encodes CASSQAITSSYEQYF.